This TCR beta chain was observed in a study of blood T cell repertoires in COVID-19. The repertoire was sequenced with immunoSEQ multiplex PCR; TCRdb's copy has only in-frame clones and lacks some. The data hold 200,000 to 250,000 clones, with 86% observed a single time. The CDR3 is 14 residues long. The trim removed 8 bases at V and 3 bases at J, leaving 7 bases unmatched. The germline gives CDR1 MDHEN, CDR2 SYDVKM. Assignments of participants to cohorts depended upon their own reported clinical history. Sequenced material: PBMCs or T cells enriched from blood (not recorded which). The origin of this receptor is a middle-aged man who had recovered from COVID-19. The chain recombines TRBV28 with TRBJ1-5; 7 nucleotides line up with TRBD1. The CDR3: CASGGTEYNQPQHF. CDR3 DNA: TGTGCCAGCGGAGGGACAGAGTACAATCAGCCCCAGCATTTT.